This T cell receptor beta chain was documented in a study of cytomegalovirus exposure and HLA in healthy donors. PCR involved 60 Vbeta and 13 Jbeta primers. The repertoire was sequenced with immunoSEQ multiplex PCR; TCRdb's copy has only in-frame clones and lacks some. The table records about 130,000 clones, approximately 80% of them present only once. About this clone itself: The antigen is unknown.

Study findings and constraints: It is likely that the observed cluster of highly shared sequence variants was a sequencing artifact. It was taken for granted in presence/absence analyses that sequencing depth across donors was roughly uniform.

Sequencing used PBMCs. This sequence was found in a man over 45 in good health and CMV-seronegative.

Here the CDR3 reads CGSRDDAGELFF. The CDR3, as DNA: TGTGGATCCAGGGATGACGCCGGGGAGCTGTTTTTT. This rearrangement joins TRBV7-8 to TRBJ2-2, with a weak D call TRBD1 (5 bases). The CDR3 loop spans 12 amino acids. The germline V gene encodes CDR1 SGHVS and CDR2 FQNEAQ.